Only a few counts were recorded for the clone carrying this TCR beta chain. Its target is not known. PCR amplification relied on 60 Vbeta primers (plus 13 Jbeta primers). The table came from immunoSEQ multiplex PCR; TCRdb's copy has only in-frame clones and leaves some out. The sample holds approximately 170,000 clones, 70% to 80% seen once. This CDR3 is 15 amino acids long. CDR1 and CDR2 (germline): LNHDA, SQIVND (reference sequence). V dropped 6 bases and J dropped 1; count of bases not matched to a gene: 8. This record comes from a study of cytomegalovirus exposure and HLA in healthy donors. General study findings and limits: Relative to the approximately 630-donor mean, N-insertions were reportedly fewer in an Asian-associated ancestry cluster in a later analysis.

The V and J genes are TRBV19 and TRBJ1-1; 7 positions match TRBD1. The sequencing sample was made of PBMCs. The source of this sequence is a woman in her 30s in good health and CMV-seropositive. The CDR3 DNA is TGTGCCAGTAGCACAGCTGGGACAGCGAACACTGAAGCTTTCTTT. Translating gives CASSTAGTANTEAFF.